This entry lists 10 T cell receptor beta chains sequenced from one sample in a study of persistence of HIV-infected CD4 T cells. These receptors' antigens are unknown. Sequencing used immunoSEQ version 4 in survey mode. This table comes from immunoSEQ multiplex PCR, and its TCRdb copy is limited to in-frame clones, with some not included. The sample records 25,000 to 35,000 clones, around 80% being singletons. Stimulation used about 9.2 ug/mL lysate from CMV-infected fibroblasts. Sorted nonresponding memory CD4+ T cells were CD40L-negative, CD69-negative, CD45RO-high. The sample here was CD4+ T cells sorted from PBMCs after approximately 19-hour stimulation, taken from a patient who received antiretroviral therapy. The receptors here all came from an adult woman with HIV who was CMV-seropositive.

The chain carries TRBV18 and TRBJ1-4; the D gene is possibly TRBD1 (5 bases). This CDR3 is 16 amino acids long. The V end was cut by 3 bases, the J end by 0 bases, with 11 bases between. CDR1 and CDR2 from the germline V gene are KGHSH and LQKENI. The CDR3: CASSPAAGATNEKLFF. CDR3 DNA: TGTGCCAGCTCACCGGCGGCGGGGGCAACTAATGAAAAACTGTTTTTT. Filled out from reference TRBV18 and TRBJ1-4, the complete variable domain reads NAGVMQNPRHLVRRRGQEARLRCSPMKGHSHVYWYRQLPEEGLKFMVYLQKENIIDESGMPKERFSAEFPKEGPSILRIQQVVRGDSAAYFCASSPAAGATNEKLFFGSGTQLSVL.

The V gene is TRBV30, the J gene TRBJ1-2; D may be TRBD1 (5 bases). V was shortened by 2 bases and J by 2 bases, with 9 bases between the two germline ends. Germline CDR1 and CDR2: GTSNPN and SVGIG (reference sequence). This CDR3 comprises 13 residues. The CDR3 protein is CAWSRQKNYGYTF. DNA for the CDR3: TGTGCCTGGAGTAGACAGAAAAACTATGGCTACACCTTC.

This clone was recorded only once. The chain recombines TRBV19 with TRBJ1-1; D is uncertain. Trimming removed 5 bases at V and 5 bases at J, with 15 bases between. CDR1 LNHDA and CDR2 SQIVND come from the germline V gene (reference sequence). The CDR3 covers 14 residues. The CDR3: CASSPERVDTEAFF. For the CDR3, the DNA is TGTGCCAGTAGTCCAGAGAGGGTTGATACTGAAGCTTTCTTT.

The CDR3 nucleotides read TGTGCCGGGGGTGCAGCGAGCTACAATGAGCAGTTCTTC. Its protein product is CAGGAASYNEQFF. The chain is built from TRBV18 and TRBJ2-1; D is tentatively TRBD1 or TRBD2 (5 bases each). This CDR3 has 13 residues. Germline V CDR1 and CDR2: KGHSH, LQKENI. Trimming took 11 bases from V and 3 from J, leaving 14 bases between them. Based on the CDR3 plus reference TRBV18 and TRBJ2-1, the full variable domain is NAGVMQNPRHLVRRRGQEARLRCSPMKGHSHVYWYRQLPEEGLKFMVYLQKENIIDESGMPKERFSAEFPKEGPSILRIQQVVRGDSAAYFCAGGAASYNEQFFGPGTRLTVL.

This chain links TRBV6-6 with TRBJ2-5; tentatively, D is TRBD1 or TRBD2 (5 bases each). Germline V CDR1 and CDR2: MNHNY, SVGAGI (reference sequence). CDR3 length: 13 residues. V was pared by 7 bases and J by 4 bases, with 13 bases between. The CDR3 nucleotides read TGTGCCAGCACTGGGACGGCTAGAGAGACCCAGTACTTC. It specifies CASTGTARETQYF.

The rearrangement links TRBV10-3 to TRBJ2-2, with D uncertain. This CDR3 has 14 residues. Germline V gene lookup returns CDR1 ENHRY and CDR2 SYGVKD. V was shortened by 7 bases and J by 1 base, with 10 bases between the two germline ends. The CDR3 region is CAITPAQNTGELFF. The CDR3 bases are TGTGCCATCACACCTGCACAGAACACCGGGGAGCTGTTTTTT.

The chain is built from TRBV19 and TRBJ2-2, with 10 nucleotides matching TRBD1. Germline V CDR1 and CDR2: LNHDA, SQIVND (reference sequence). CDR3 length: 13 amino acids. Trimming cost V 10 bases and J 3 bases; bases outside gene matches: 2. This chain's CDR3 is CATDRGDTGELFF. The CDR3 bases are TGTGCCACGGACAGGGGGGACACCGGGGAGCTGTTTTTT.

Only one count was recorded for this clone. The J gene is TRBJ1-1, the V gene TRBV25-1; TRBD1 matches at 8 bases. With V trimmed by 8 bases and J by 11 bases, 4 bases remained unmatched. CDR1 and CDR2 (germline): MGHDK, SYGVNS. This CDR3 is 10 amino acids long. The CDR3 loop is CASGQGRAFF. CDR3 nucleotides: TGTGCCAGCGGACAGGGCCGGGCTTTCTTT.

For the CDR3, the DNA is TGTGCCACCAGCAGAGACAGGGTCAATGACATTCAGTACTTC. It specifies CATSRDRVNDIQYF. The chain joins TRBV15 to TRBJ2-4, with D perhaps matching TRBD1 (5 bases). V gave up 0 bases and J gave up 8 bases, with 11 bases separating them. Germline CDR1 reads LNHNV; CDR2 reads YYDKDF (reference sequence). The CDR3 runs to 14 residues.

J is TRBJ2-7 and V is TRBV7-3; 7 bases are shared with TRBD2. CDR1 and CDR2 from the germline V gene are SGHTA and FQGTGA. The CDR3 is made up of 16 amino acids. The trim removed 4 bases at V and 2 bases at J, leaving 11 bases unmatched. The CDR3: CASSYPGGGTPYEQYF. In DNA, the CDR3 is TGTGCCAGCAGCTACCCTGGGGGGGGAACCCCCTACGAGCAGTACTTC.